One sample yielded the 21 T cell receptor beta chains listed below, sequenced in a study of blood T cells in healthy people across ages. For the second PCR, which ran for roughly 6 to 12 cycles, a sample-barcoded 5' primer and a J-beta primer mix were used. MiXCR, run by TCRdb on the 5' RACE reads, gives a single entry per CDR3 protein. The profile shows about 940,000 distinct CDR3 sequences, approximately 49% of them singletons. Sequenced input: blood. Receptors originate from a man aged 25-45 years in good health.

This chain uses TRBV14 with TRBJ2-4; D might be TRBD1 or TRBD2, each matching 5 bases. The J call is in doubt because the DNA end fits TRBJ2-7 better. Germline V gene data show CDR1 as SGHDN and CDR2 as FVKESK. CDR3 length equals 13 residues. The CDR3 DNA is TGTGCCACCAACCCCCGGGGCAGCTCCGAGCAGTACTTC. Translating it yields CATNPRGSSEQYF.

The sample holds a few counts of this clonotype. J is TRBJ1-2 and V is TRBV20-1; 8 bases agree with TRBD1. CDR3 length: 13 amino acids. Germline CDR1 DFQATT, CDR2 SNEGSKA (reference sequence). The CDR3 is CSARTGTNYGYTF. The DNA for the CDR3 is TGCAGCGCCCGGACAGGGACTAACTATGGCTACACCTTC.

About this clonotype: One end of the junction is discordant with germline, which a read error may explain. This chain joins TRBV6-5 and TRBJ2-1; D uncertain. Germline loops: CDR1 MNHEY, CDR2 SVGAGI. This CDR3 is 13 amino acids long. The CDR3 region has the DNA TGTGTCAGCAGTTACTCCCCTTACAATGAGCAGTTCTTC. Its translation: CVSSYSPYNEQFF.

The chain carries TRBV6-2 or TRBV6-3 and TRBJ2-7, with no clear D. This CDR3 has 13 residues. Trimming left V 5 bases short and J 2 bases short, with 10 bases between. Germline loops: CDR1 MNHEY, CDR2 SVGEGT. The CDR3 DNA is TGTGCCAGCAGTGACGCAGATACCTACGAGCAGTACTTC. Translating gives CASSDADTYEQYF.

The chain recombines TRBV5-4 with TRBJ2-1; D unclear. The CDR3 is 12 amino acids. Trimming shortened V by 0 bases and J by 11 bases, and 9 bases separated the two germline ends. The germline CDR1 and CDR2 sequences are SGHNT and YYREEE (reference sequence). CDR3 DNA sequence: TGTGCCAGCAGCTTGGAGACAAACCAGCAGTTCTTC. Translated, it gives CASSLETNQQFF.

The V and J genes are TRBV7-2 and TRBJ1-5; D is uncertain. This CDR3 has 15 amino acids. The V end lost 5 bases, the J end lost 0 bases, and 11 bases lay between the germline ends. In germline, CDR1 is SGHTA, CDR2 FQGNSA. The CDR3 is CASSAVHGSNQPQHF. The CDR3 nucleotides are TGTGCCAGCAGCGCTGTTCATGGTAGCAATCAGCCCCAGCATTTT.

The chain recombines TRBV9 with TRBJ2-1; the D gene could be TRBD1 or TRBD2 (5 bases each). CDR3 length: 15 amino acids. Germline V gives CDR1 SGDLS, CDR2 YYNGEE. Trimming left V 0 bases short and J 5 bases short, with 12 bases between. DNA for the CDR3: TGTGCCAGCAGCGTAGCTTCGGGGACGCACAATGAGCAGTTCTTC. Protein: CASSVASGTHNEQFF.

The genes are TRBV4-3 and TRBJ1-1; 11 bases agree with TRBD1. The CDR3 is 17 amino acids. V gave up 1 base and J gave up 4 bases; unmatched junction bases: 8. The V gene's germline CDR1 is LGHNA and CDR2 YSLEER. Here the CDR3 DNA reads TGCGCCAGCAGCCAAGGGAGGACAGGGGGCATTCTCACTGAAGCTTTCTTT. Translating it yields CASSQGRTGGILTEAFF.

In its sample, this clonotype was seen a few times. The chain recombines TRBV7-2 with TRBJ2-3; D unclear. Germline CDR1 SGHTA, CDR2 FQGNSA. This CDR3 has 14 amino acids. Trimming took off 6 bases at V and 6 bases at J, with 16 bases between the two ends. The chain's CDR3 is CASRPSGLGDTQYF. CDR3 bases: TGTGCCAGCAGGCCTAGTGGGCTGGGGGATACGCAGTATTTT.

V gene TRBV18 combines with J gene TRBJ2-1; 9 bases are shared with TRBD2. This CDR3 is built from 15 residues. J gave up 6 bases and V 3 bases, and 6 bases lay outside the gene matches. Germline V CDR1 and CDR2: KGHSH, LQKENI. CDR3 loop: CASSPGGGAGNEQFF. The CDR3 DNA is TGTGCCAGCTCACCCGGCGGGGGGGCGGGCAATGAGCAGTTCTTC.

This clonotype was recorded once. The chain links TRBV28 to TRBJ2-1; D is undetermined. The germline V and J ends were trimmed by 3 bases and 9 bases, with 18 bases remaining between them. This CDR3 region has 15 residues. Germline CDR1 MDHEN, CDR2 SYDVKM. CDR3 region: CASSFAGQIFIEQFF. The DNA for the CDR3 is TGTGCCAGCAGTTTTGCCGGGCAGATATTCATTGAGCAGTTCTTC.

This clonotype was seen ten or more times. The V call is TRBV18, the J call TRBJ2-7; D not resolved. The CDR3 extends over 13 amino acids. Germline assignment: CDR1 KGHSH and CDR2 LQKENI. V was shortened by 3 bases and J by 5 bases, with 11 bases between the two germline ends. The CDR3 spells CASSPGNLNEQYF. CDR3 coding DNA: TGTGCCAGCTCACCTGGGAACTTGAACGAGCAGTACTTC.

The chain is built from TRBV24-1 and TRBJ1-2; TRBD1 matches at 10 bases. J lost 6 bases, V lost 7 bases, and 7 bases had no gene match. This CDR3 has 14 amino acids. Germline CDR1 KGHDR, CDR2 SFDVKD. CDR3 in amino acids: CATSRTGGSNGYTF. CDR3 coding DNA: TGTGCCACCAGCCGGACAGGGGGAAGTAATGGCTACACCTTC.

The CDR3 DNA sequence: TGTGCCAGCAGGCTCAGGGGGGGCAGTGGCTACGAGCAGTACTTC. Its translation: CASRLRGGSGYEQYF. This chain connects TRBV12-3 or TRBV12-4 to TRBJ2-7; D may be TRBD1 or TRBD2 (7 bases each). V was shortened by 6 bases and J by 3 bases, with 18 bases between the two germline ends. CDR3 length equals 15 residues.

This clonotype was detected a few times. This chain connects TRBV28 to TRBJ2-5; 10 bases are shared with TRBD1. The J call may be mistaken, given a closer DNA end match to TRBJ2-7. Germline values: CDR1 MDHEN, CDR2 SYDVKM. This CDR3 contains 15 residues. In DNA, the CDR3 is TGTGCCAGCAGTTTACGGGACAGGGGATTCTACGAGCAGTACTTC. This sequence encodes CASSLRDRGFYEQYF.

As to this clonotype: Because the CDR3's place on the DNA is in doubt, the DNA is left out and the CDR3 is given as listed by TCRdb. The rearrangement links TRBV9 to TRBJ1-2. Germline V gives CDR1 SGDLS, CDR2 YYNGEE. The CDR3 region is 13 residues in length, termini included. The CDR3 spells CASSPVTNYGCTF.

This clonotype was recorded a few times. The V and J genes are TRBV7-2 and TRBJ2-5, with 8 bases matching TRBD2. CDR3 length equals 15 residues. Unmatched junction bases numbered 6, after V lost 5 bases and J lost 1 base. Germline lookup yields CDR1 SGHTA and CDR2 FQGNSA. The CDR3 sequence: CASSASLAVQETQYF. CDR3 DNA: TGTGCCAGCAGCGCATCACTAGCGGTCCAAGAGACCCAGTACTTC.

The chain is built from TRBV24-1 and TRBJ2-3; 11 bases are shared with TRBD2. J gave up 3 bases and V 4 bases, and 5 bases lay outside the gene matches. The CDR3 is 16 amino acids. Germline values: CDR1 KGHDR, CDR2 SFDVKD. CDR3 sequence (DNA): TGTGCCACCAGTGACGGGACTAGCGGAATGACAGATACGCAGTATTTT. Protein: CATSDGTSGMTDTQYF.

The chain employs TRBV29-1 and TRBJ1-2, with D possibly matching TRBD1 (5 bases). CDR1 and CDR2 (germline): SQVTM, ANQGSEA. There are 13 residues in the CDR3. DNA of the CDR3: TGCACCCTGAGGGACCCCGGTAGCGATGGCTACACCTTC. Protein sequence: CTLRDPGSDGYTF. The variable domain in full, with the rest retrieved from reference TRBV29-1 and TRBJ1-2, is SAVISQKPSRDICQRGTSLTIQCQVDSQVTMMFWYRQQPGQSLTLIATANQGSEATYESGFVIDKFPISRPNLTFSTLTVSNMSPEDSSIYLCTLRDPGSDGYTFGSGTRLTVV.

This clonotype came up a few times. The chain joins TRBV6-6 to TRBJ1-5, with TRBD1 identical over 8 bases. CDR3 size: 16 residues. Germline values: CDR1 MNHNY, CDR2 SVGAGI (reference sequence). V was pared by 2 bases and J by 7 bases, with 10 bases of the junction left unmatched. Written as DNA, the CDR3 is TGTGCCAGCAGTTACCCTACCGGACAGGGCCGGCAGCCCCAGCATTTT. This gives the protein CASSYPTGQGRQPQHF.

This chain connects TRBV9 to TRBJ2-3; 12 nucleotides align to TRBD2. The V gene's germline CDR1 is SGDLS and CDR2 YYNGEE. V shed 4 bases, J shed 0 bases, and the junction held 9 bases outside the gene matches. The CDR3 has 18 amino acids. The CDR3 DNA follows: TGTGCCAGCAGCCCCGGACTAGCGGGACTTCTTAGCACAGATACGCAGTATTTT. This sequence encodes CASSPGLAGLLSTDTQYF.